Listed below are T cell receptor beta chains from one sample, sequenced in a study of blood T cell repertoires in COVID-19. The table came from immunoSEQ multiplex PCR; TCRdb's copy has only in-frame clones and leaves some out. The data show more than 100,000 clones, 84% seen once. The sequencing input was peripheral blood. These receptors were collected from a human donor in a cohort sampled during active or convalescent COVID-19. CDR3s include the opening cysteine and the closing phenylalanine or tryptophan. Each record gives: clone size, V gene, J gene, D gene, CDR3 length, CDR3 DNA, CDR3 protein. The D gene is left open where the match is weak. The listing skips clone size in some rows; elsewhere it reads once, few, many or a size class.

>.|TRBV27|TRBJ2-1|TRBD2|19
TGTGCCAGCAGTCTCGGGACTAGCGTCCCCAAGGGGACCTACAATGAGCAGTTCTTC
CASSLGTSVPKGTYNEQFF
>.|TRBV19|TRBJ1-4|.|14
TGTGCCAGTAGTAAGACAGCAACTAATGAAAAACTGTTTTTT
CASSKTATNEKLFF
>few|TRBV5-5|TRBJ1-5|.|17
TGTGCCAGCAGCTTCCCCCACCGTAGGGAGGGAAATCGGCCCCAGCATTTT
CASSFPHRREGNRPQHF
>.|TRBV6-5|TRBJ2-1|TRBD1|13
TGTGCCAGCAGGCCCCCGGGACAGGGTTGGCAGTTCTTC
CASRPPGQGWQFF
>.|TRBV10-2|TRBJ1-2|.|14
TGCGCCAGCAGTGAGTCACCGAGGGGGGGTGGCTACACCTTC
CASSESPRGGGYTF
>.|TRBV5-6|TRBJ2-3|.|17
TGTGCCAGCAGCTTGAACGCTAGACAGACCTTCACAGATACGCAGTATTTT
CASSLNARQTFTDTQYF
>.|TRBV30|TRBJ2-3|TRBD2|15
TGTGCCTGGAAGCGGGGGTTTCAGGCCACAGATACGCAGTATTTT
CAWKRGFQATDTQYF
>.|TRBV11-3|TRBJ2-1|TRBD2|16
TGTGCCAGCAGCTTAGTGTCTAGCGGGGCCTACAATGAGCAGTTCTTC
CASSLVSSGAYNEQFF
>.|TRBV5-6|TRBJ1-6|.|15
TGTGCCAGCAGCTTAGGCCCCAGGGAGGGTTCACCCCTCCACTTT
CASSLGPREGSPLHF
>.|TRBV29-1|TRBJ1-1|.|14
TGCAGCGTTGTAAGGGGTCAGGGTGGGACTGAAGCTTTCTTT
CSVVRGQGGTEAFF
>.|TRBV11-3|TRBJ2-1|.|16
TGTGCCAGCAGCTTGGTGGACACACGCGAGTACAATGAGCAGTTCTTC
CASSLVDTREYNEQFF
>.|TRBV12-3/TRBV12-4|TRBJ1-2|.|13
TGTGCCAGCAGTTATCAGGGGCACTATGGCTACACCTTC
CASSYQGHYGYTF
>.|TRBV4-2|TRBJ2-5|.|14
TGTGCCAGCAGCCAAGGATCCAGGGATGAGACCCAGTACTTC
CASSQGSRDETQYF
>.|TRBV6-2/TRBV6-3|TRBJ2-3|TRBD2|18
TGTGCCAGCAGTTACCCTAGCGGGCGGTATACAAACACAGATACGCAGTATTTT
CASSYPSGRYTNTDTQYF
>.|TRBV19|TRBJ2-2|TRBD2|15
TGTGCCACCACTAGCTCTAGCGGGGGAAGGGGGGAGCTGTTTTTT
CATTSSSGGRGELFF
>.|TRBV5-5|TRBJ2-7|TRBD1|16
TGTGCCAGCAGCTTCGGGACAGGGGGACAAGACTACGAGCAGTACTTC
CASSFGTGGQDYEQYF
>.|TRBV30|TRBJ2-7|.|13
TGTGCCTGGAGTGCTCGACAGACCTACGAGCAGTACTTC
CAWSARQTYEQYF
>.|TRBV4-2|TRBJ1-5|.|13
TGTGCCAGCAGCCAAGCCACGGGGCAGCCCCAGCATTTT
CASSQATGQPQHF